The present T cell receptor (beta chain) was sequenced within a study of blood T cells in healthy people across ages. Notes on this clonotype: Its ends do not fully match the called genes, so a read error is possible.

With a J-beta primer mix and a sample-barcoded 5' primer, a second PCR ran about 7 to 12 cycles. TCRdb re-analysed the 5' RACE reads in MiXCR, keeping a single row per CDR3 protein. The sample includes some 1.4 million distinct CDR3 sequences, about 40% of them seen just once. Germline V gives CDR1 SQVTM, CDR2 ANQGSEA. This CDR3 has 12 residues. Each sample gave at least 6 million isolated PBMCs. Input material: blood. This chain uses TRBV29-1 with TRBJ2-7; tentatively, D is TRBD2 (5 bases). The sequence was collected from a young woman in good health. In DNA, the CDR3 is TGCAGCGTACACGGGGTACCGGACGAGAAGTACTTC. This sequence encodes CSVHGVPDEKYF.